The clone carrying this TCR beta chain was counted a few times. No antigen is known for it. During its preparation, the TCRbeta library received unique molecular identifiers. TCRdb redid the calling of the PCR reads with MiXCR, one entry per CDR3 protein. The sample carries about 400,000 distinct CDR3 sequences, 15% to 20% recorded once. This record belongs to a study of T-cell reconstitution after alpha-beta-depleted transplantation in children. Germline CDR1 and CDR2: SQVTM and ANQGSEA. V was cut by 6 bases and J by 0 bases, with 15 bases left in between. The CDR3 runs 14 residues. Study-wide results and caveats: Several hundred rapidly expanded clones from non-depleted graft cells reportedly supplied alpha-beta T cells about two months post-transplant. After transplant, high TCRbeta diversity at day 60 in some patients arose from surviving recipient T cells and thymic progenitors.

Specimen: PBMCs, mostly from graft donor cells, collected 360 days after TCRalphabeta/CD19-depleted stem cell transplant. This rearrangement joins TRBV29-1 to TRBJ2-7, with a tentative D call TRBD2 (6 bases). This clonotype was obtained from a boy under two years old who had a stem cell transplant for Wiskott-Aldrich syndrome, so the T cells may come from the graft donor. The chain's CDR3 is CSVRGGTISYEQYF. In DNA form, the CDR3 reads TGCAGCGTCCGTGGCGGGACCATCTCCTACGAGCAGTACTTC.